This TCR beta chain originates from a study of cytomegalovirus exposure and HLA in healthy donors. Background on the study: Out of 150 million to 200 million T cells, an earlier analysis found fewer than 140 million unique TCR beta sequences in total.

Worth noting for this clone: What it binds is not known.

Healthy bone marrow donors made up the donor group. At the time of sampling, donors were nominally healthy, though unrecorded immune exposures were likely. PCR primers comprised 60 Vbeta and 13 Jbeta primers. Sequencing was performed with immunoSEQ multiplex PCR; in TCRdb, only in-frame clones are kept and a portion is missing. Found here are more than 110,000 clones, approximately 63% of them singletons; the top ten hold around 1.9%. General observations from the study: Immune exposure information comprised only CMV serostatus.

Per germline, CDR1 KGHSH and CDR2 LQKENI. V lost 3 bases and J lost 4; bases outside the gene matches: 3. The CDR3 has 14 amino acids. The specimen sequenced was PBMCs. The sequence was collected from an older woman in good health and CMV-seropositive. This chain joins TRBV18 and TRBJ2-5; TRBD1 matches at 9 bases. In DNA form, the CDR3 reads TGTGCCAGCTCACCGGGACAGGGTCCAGAGACCCAGTACTTC. Its translation: CASSPGQGPETQYF.